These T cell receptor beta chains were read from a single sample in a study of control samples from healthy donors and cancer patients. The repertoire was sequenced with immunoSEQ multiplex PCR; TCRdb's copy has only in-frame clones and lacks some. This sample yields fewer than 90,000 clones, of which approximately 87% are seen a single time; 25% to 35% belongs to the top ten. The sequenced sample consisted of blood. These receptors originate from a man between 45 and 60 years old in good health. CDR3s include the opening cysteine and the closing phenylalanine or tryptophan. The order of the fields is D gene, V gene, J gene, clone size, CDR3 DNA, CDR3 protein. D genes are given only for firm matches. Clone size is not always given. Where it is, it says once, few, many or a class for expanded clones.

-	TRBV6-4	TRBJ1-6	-	TGTGCCAGCAGTGAAGACAGGATCAACAATTCACCCCTCCACTTT	CASSEDRINNSPLHF
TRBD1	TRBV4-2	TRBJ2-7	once	TGTGCCAGCAGCCTTTCGGGACAGGGCAAATACGAGCAGTACTTC	CASSLSGQGKYEQYF
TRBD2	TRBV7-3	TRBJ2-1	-	TGTGCCAGCAGCCCAAGCGGGGCCTACAATGAGCAGTTCTTC	CASSPSGAYNEQFF
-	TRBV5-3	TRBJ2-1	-	TGTGCCAGAAGCATGGACAGGAGGGGCTACAATGAGCAGTTCTTC	CARSMDRRGYNEQFF
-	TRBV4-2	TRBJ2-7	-	TGTGCCAGCAGCCAAGAACCCGCGACAGAGCAGTACTTC	CASSQEPATEQYF
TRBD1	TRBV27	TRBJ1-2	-	TGTGCCAGCAGTTTTCAGGGGGCCCTCGGCTACACCTTC	CASSFQGALGYTF
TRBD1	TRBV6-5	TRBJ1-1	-	TGTGCCAGCCGGCCGGGGACAGGTGAAGCTTTCTTT	CASRPGTGEAFF
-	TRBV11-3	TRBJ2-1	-	TGTGCCAGCAGCCCCCCCGTTGCGGAGCAGTTCTTC	CASSPPVAEQFF
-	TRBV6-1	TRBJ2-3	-	TGTGCCAGCAGTGAAGCGCTTTCTTCCCGCACAGATACGCAGTATTTT	CASSEALSSRTDTQYF
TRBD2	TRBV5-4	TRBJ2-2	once	TGTGCCAGCAGCTTGTCTGGCGGGAGACACACCGGGGAGCTGTTTTTT	CASSLSGGRHTGELFF
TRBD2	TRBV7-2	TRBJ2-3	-	TGTGCCAGCAGCCGGCAGCGGGGATCCACAGATACGCAGTATTTT	CASSRQRGSTDTQYF
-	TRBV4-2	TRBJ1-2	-	TGTGCCAGCAGTCGGATAGGGGAGGCTAACTATGGCTACACCTTC	CASSRIGEANYGYTF
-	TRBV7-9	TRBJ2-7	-	TGTGCCAGCAGCTTAGGCGGCGGGGCCAGACAGCTCCGGTACTTC	CASSLGGGARQLRYF
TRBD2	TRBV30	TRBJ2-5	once	TGTGCCTGGAGTTCGACGGGGGGGCCGGAGACCCAGTACTTC	CAWSSTGGPETQYF
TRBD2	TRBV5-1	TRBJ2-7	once	TGCGCCAGCAGCACCGCCGGGACTAGCAGACCCTACGAGCAGTACTTC	CASSTAGTSRPYEQYF
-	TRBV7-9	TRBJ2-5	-	TGTGCCAGCAGCCTCGCGGGAGAGACCCAGTACTTC	CASSLAGETQYF
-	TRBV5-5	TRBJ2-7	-	TGTGCCAGCAGCACCGGTCTCCGGGGCTACGAGCAGTACTTC	CASSTGLRGYEQYF
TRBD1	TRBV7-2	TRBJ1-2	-	TGTGCCAGCAGCCCAGGGGGGGGTCGGGGTAACTATGGCTACACCTTC	CASSPGGGRGNYGYTF
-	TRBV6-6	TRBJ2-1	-	TGTGCCAGCAGTTACACGCCCGGGGGAGGAAATGAGCAGTTCTTC	CASSYTPGGGNEQFF
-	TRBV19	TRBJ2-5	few	TGTGCCAGTAGTATAAACGAAGAGACCCAGTACTTC	CASSINEETQYF
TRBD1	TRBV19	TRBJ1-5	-	TGTGCCACCATCCCAGGGGGGCACGGCAATCAGCCCCAGCATTTT	CATIPGGHGNQPQHF
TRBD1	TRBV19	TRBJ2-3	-	TGTGCCAGTAGGGACGATAACAGGGGAACAGATACGCAGTATTTT	CASRDDNRGTDTQYF
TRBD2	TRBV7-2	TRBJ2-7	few	TGTGCCAGCAGCGGGACTAGGGTCTACGAGCAGTACTTC	CASSGTRVYEQYF
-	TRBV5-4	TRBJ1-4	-	TGTGCCAGCAGCTTCGAGGGAGGGAGTGAAAAACTGTTTTTT	CASSFEGGSEKLFF
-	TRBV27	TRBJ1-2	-	TGTGCCAGCAGTTTTTCCATCAGCTATGGCTACACCTTC	CASSFSISYGYTF
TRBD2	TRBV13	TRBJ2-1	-	TGTGCCAGCAGCTTATTTTGGGCTAGCGGGGACAATGAGCAGTTCTTC	CASSLFWASGDNEQFF